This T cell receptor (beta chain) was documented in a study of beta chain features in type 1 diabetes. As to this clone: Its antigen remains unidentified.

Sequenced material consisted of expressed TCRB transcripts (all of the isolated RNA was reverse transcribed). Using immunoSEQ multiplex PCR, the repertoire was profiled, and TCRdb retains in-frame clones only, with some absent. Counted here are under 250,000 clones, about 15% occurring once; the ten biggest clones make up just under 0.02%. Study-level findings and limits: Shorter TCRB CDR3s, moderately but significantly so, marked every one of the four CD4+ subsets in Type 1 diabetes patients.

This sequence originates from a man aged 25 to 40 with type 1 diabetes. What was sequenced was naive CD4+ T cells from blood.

CDR3 in DNA: TGTGCCTGGAGTCGGAAGGGGATGGTAGAGACCCAGTACTTC. It yields the protein CAWSRKGMVETQYF. The V call is TRBV30, the J call TRBJ2-5; TRBD1 is a possible D gene (5 bases). This CDR3 is built from 14 residues. V was cut by 2 bases and J by 4 bases, with 14 bases left in between. Germline V gene data show CDR1 as GTSNPN and CDR2 as SVGIG (reference sequence).